This T cell receptor (beta chain) was recorded in a study of T cells in Graves' hyperthyroidism and ophthalmopathy. About the study: At initial diagnosis, before any treatment had begun, peripheral blood was obtained.

A 10 ml volume of fresh peripheral blood provided the PBMCs. General study findings and limits: In blood, most of the thyroid clonotypes expanded above 0.001 were also present.

Points on this clonotype: Its antigen remains unknown.

TCR beta CDR3 region amplification was performed from RNA transcripts. The primer set for the first-round RT-PCR of the TCR CDR3 was HTBI. One entry per CDR3 protein, called by TCRdb with MiXCR from the multiplex PCR reads. The sample carries around 690,000 distinct CDR3 sequences, roughly 17% recorded once. Germline loops: CDR1 SGDLS, CDR2 YYNGEE. With 2 bases clipped from V and 5 bases from J, the junction kept 7 bases outside the gene matches. This CDR3 has 16 residues. The specimen was blood. This TCR was sampled from a man aged 45-65 years with Graves' hyperthyroidism. The chain links TRBV9 to TRBJ2-2; TRBD2 agrees at 9 bases. The chain's CDR3 is CASSVGGRVRTGELFF. CDR3 bases: TGTGCCAGCAGCGTCGGCGGGAGGGTTCGGACCGGGGAGCTGTTTTTT.